This entry lists 17 T cell receptor beta chains sequenced from one sample in a study of response to subunit inactivated influenza vaccine. TCRdb reprocessed the RT-PCR reads via MiXCR and lists one record per CDR3 protein. The table includes about 520,000 distinct CDR3 sequences, approximately 24% detected once. The specimen was CD4+ T cells sorted from PBMCs, collected 5 to 6 days after vaccination. All receptors derive from a man between 45 and 60 years old who received an inactivated influenza vaccine.

The chain joins TRBV29-1 to TRBJ2-1; D may be TRBD2 (6 bases). CDR1 and CDR2 (germline): SQVTM, ANQGSEA. The CDR3 runs to 16 residues. Trimming left V 7 bases short and J 7 bases short, with 26 bases between. CDR3 region: CSADPGGVAVGNEQFF. CDR3 in DNA: TGCAGCGCGGATCCTGGTGGGGTAGCGGTAGGAAATGAGCAGTTCTTC.

The V and J genes are TRBV7-8 and TRBJ1-2, with D perhaps TRBD1 (6 bases). CDR3 length equals 14 residues. V lost 0 bases to trimming and J lost 2 bases, with 7 bases between them. The germline V gene has CDR1 SGHVS and CDR2 FQNEAQ. In DNA, the CDR3 is TGTGCCAGCAGCTTAGCGGGGACAAACTATGGCTACACCTTC. Residues: CASSLAGTNYGYTF.

This clonotype was counted between two and nine times. The DNA of the CDR3 is TGCAGTGCTAGAGGAACACAGGCAAGCACCGGGGAGCTGTTTTTT. Protein: CSARGTQASTGELFF. The J gene is TRBJ2-2, the V gene TRBV20-1, with a weak D call TRBD1 (5 bases). V was trimmed by 1 base and J by 4 bases, leaving 13 bases between them. The CDR3 sequence is 15 residues long. Germline CDR1 is DFQATT and CDR2 is SNEGSKA (reference sequence).

The CDR3 loop reads CASSVDGTSTYEQYF. DNA of the CDR3: TGTGCCAGCAGCGTGGATGGGACTAGTACCTACGAGCAGTACTTC. V is TRBV9 and J is TRBJ2-7; 8 bases fit TRBD2. The CDR3 spans 15 residues. Germline V gives CDR1 SGDLS, CDR2 YYNGEE. Losses at the gene ends were 2 bases for V and 2 bases for J; bases not matched to a gene: 6.

This clonotype has a handful of counts. The V call is TRBV6-5, the J call TRBJ2-7, with 10 bases aligning to TRBD2. The germline CDR1 and CDR2 sequences are MNHEY and SVGAGI. The CDR3 is 16 residues long. V was pared by 5 bases and J by 2 bases, with 9 bases of the junction left unmatched. CDR3 DNA: TGTGCCAGCAGTAACCTAGCGGGAGCCCCACCCTACGAGCAGTACTTC. The encoded protein is CASSNLAGAPPYEQYF.

This clonotype was picked up a small number of times. The chain joins TRBV15 to TRBJ1-1, with 7 bases identical to TRBD1. The germline V gene encodes CDR1 LNHNV and CDR2 YYDKDF (reference sequence). Trimming cost V 0 bases and J 4 bases; bases outside gene matches: 5. This CDR3 is built from 15 residues. The CDR3 region is CATSREGGDSTEAFF. The CDR3 region has the DNA TGTGCCACCAGCAGAGAAGGGGGCGACAGCACTGAAGCTTTCTTT.

This chain's CDR3 is CASSLALTVNTEAFF. The CDR3 DNA is TGCGCCAGCAGCTTGGCCCTGACAGTAAACACTGAAGCTTTCTTT. The genes are TRBV5-1 and TRBJ1-1; possible D gene TRBD1, 5 bases. The CDR3 loop spans 15 amino acids. Trimming cost V 0 bases and J 2 bases, with 11 bases left between them. Germline V gives CDR1 SGHRS, CDR2 YFSETQ.

This clonotype was observed a handful of times. The J gene is TRBJ2-1, the V gene TRBV20-1; TRBD2 aligns across 7 bases. CDR1 and CDR2 from the germline V gene are DFQATT and SNEGSKA (reference sequence). The CDR3 covers 16 residues. V was clipped by 6 bases and J by 4 bases; unmatched bases: 15. The CDR3 DNA follows: TGCAGTGCCCAGCCCTTAGGGGAGGGCCTATACAATGAGCAGTTCTTC. Translation: CSAQPLGEGLYNEQFF.

The chain combines TRBV7-3 with TRBJ2-2; TRBD1 agrees at 7 bases. This CDR3 has 14 amino acids. V lost 6 bases and J lost 5; bases outside the gene matches: 6. The V gene's germline CDR1 is SGHTA and CDR2 FQGTGA. CDR3 sequence (DNA): TGTGCCAGCAGACGTCAGGGGGAAACCGGGGAGCTGTTTTTT. Translated: CASRRQGETGELFF.

The rearrangement joins TRBV12-3 or TRBV12-4 to TRBJ1-5; 10 bases match TRBD1. The CDR3 length is 15 residues. Trimming took 1 base from V and 6 from J; bases not matched to a gene: 3. CDR3 sequence (DNA): TGTGCCAGCAGTTTAGGACAGGGGGCACTTCAGCCCCAGCATTTT. This gives the protein CASSLGQGALQPQHF.

This chain uses TRBV20-1 with TRBJ2-1; D unresolved. The CDR3 is made up of 13 amino acids. CDR1 and CDR2 (germline): DFQATT, SNEGSKA (reference sequence). The CDR3 reads CSALWAVPNEQFF. The CDR3 nucleotides are TGCAGCGCCCTCTGGGCGGTCCCCAATGAGCAGTTCTTC.

The CDR3 sequence is CASTQGGEQFF. The CDR3 DNA reads TGTGCCAGCACCCAGGGGGGTGAGCAGTTCTTC. This sequence joins TRBV6-2 or TRBV6-3 and TRBJ2-1; a weak D match, TRBD1 (7 bases). Trimming cost V 7 bases and J 9 bases, with 10 bases left between them. This CDR3 contains 11 residues. Germline V gene sequence: CDR1 MNHEY, CDR2 SVGEGT.

V is TRBV24-1 and J is TRBJ2-3; D might be TRBD2 (5 bases). Germline V gene data show CDR1 as KGHDR and CDR2 as SFDVKD. V lost 4 bases and J lost 0, with 13 bases in between. The CDR3 spans 16 residues. CDR3 DNA: TGTGCCACCAGTGAAACTGTAAGGGAGAGCACAGATACGCAGTATTTT. It specifies CATSETVRESTDTQYF.

V is TRBV20-1 and J is TRBJ2-1; 14 bases are a match to TRBD2. Germline values: CDR1 DFQATT, CDR2 SNEGSKA (reference sequence). CDR3 size: 14 residues. V was pared by 5 bases and J by 9 bases, with 6 bases of the junction left unmatched. The CDR3 DNA reads as TGCAGTGCTGGGGGACTAGCGGGAGCGAGTGAGCAGTTCTTC. Amino acids: CSAGGLAGASEQFF.

In this sample, this clonotype turned up a few times. The chain carries TRBV20-1 and TRBJ2-2; 9 bases are shared with TRBD2. The CDR3 loop spans 17 amino acids. Germline V gives CDR1 DFQATT, CDR2 SNEGSKA (reference sequence). Germline trimming cut 1 base from V and 0 bases from J; bases unmatched to any gene: 6. CDR3 loop: CSARVGIAGANTGELFF. CDR3 bases: TGCAGTGCTAGAGTGGGGATAGCGGGGGCGAACACCGGGGAGCTGTTTTTT.

Comments on this clonotype: Mismatch with germline at one junction end may stem from a read error. The CDR3 sequence is CASRTTGGTEAFF. The DNA of the CDR3 is TGTGCCAGCAGGACCACAGGGGGCACTGAAGCGTTCTTT. The chain links TRBV6-2 or TRBV6-3 to TRBJ1-1; TRBD1 matches at 9 bases. Germline lookup yields CDR1 MNHEY and CDR2 SVGEGT. This CDR3 contains 13 residues.

The chain couples TRBV4-1 to TRBJ2-7; 7 positions match TRBD1. V dropped 0 bases and J dropped 0; count of bases not matched to a gene: 5. Germline lookup yields CDR1 MGHRA and CDR2 YSYEKL. The CDR3 length is 16 residues. In nucleotides, the CDR3 is TGCGCCAGCAGCCAAGATAGCAGGGGGAGCTCCTACGAGCAGTACTTC. Amino acid sequence: CASSQDSRGSSYEQYF.